A selection of T cell receptor beta chains follows, all from one sample in a study of response to subunit inactivated influenza vaccine. One entry per CDR3 protein, called by TCRdb with MiXCR from the RT-PCR reads. Of about 190,000 distinct CDR3 sequences listed, about an eighth are singletons. The sample in question was CD8+ T cells sorted from PBMCs, obtained 4 to 6 days after vaccination. These receptors were collected from a man aged 45-60 years who received an inactivated influenza vaccine. CDR3s leave out the opening cysteine and the closing phenylalanine or tryptophan.

CDR3 length	V gene	J gene	CDR3 protein
15	TRBV2	TRBJ2-1	ASSERAGTGGADEQF
13	TRBV7-2	TRBJ2-1	ASSLGQATYNEQF
12	TRBV27	TRBJ2-1	ASSPSGYYNEQF
10	TRBV28	TRBJ1-2	ASTPTGYGYT
11	TRBV20-1	TRBJ2-7	SARTGQSYEQY
13	TRBV12-3/TRBV12-4	TRBJ1-5	ASSGGTLPNQPQH
13	TRBV7-3	TRBJ1-1	ASSLTGGGAGEAF
11	TRBV19	TRBJ1-1	ASSMYRNTEAF
12	TRBV28	TRBJ2-1	ATTRDRIIDEQF
13	TRBV4-3	TRBJ2-7	ASSQDRGGFYEQY
11	TRBV7-9	TRBJ2-7	ASSPEGEDEQY
16	TRBV4-1	TRBJ2-3	ASSQDPRGAMVADTQY
11	TRBV29-1	TRBJ1-4	SVATGANEKLF
14	TRBV30	TRBJ2-1	AWGLGTSGRADEQF
13	TRBV19	TRBJ2-1	ASSIVQGHVGEQF
11	TRBV10-2	TRBJ2-2	ASRTGATGELF
12	TRBV20-1	TRBJ2-7	SARDRYGAYEQY
14	TRBV7-9	TRBJ2-5	ASSSNGAFREETQY
13	TRBV7-6	TRBJ2-5	ASSLGGGGQETQY
13	TRBV2	TRBJ2-7	ASRRLAGPLYEQY
13	TRBV3-1	TRBJ2-5	ASSQDWSLEETQY
11	TRBV7-9	TRBJ1-2	ASNPGGNYGYT
12	TRBV12-3/TRBV12-4	TRBJ2-7	ASSPGTGNNEQY
12	TRBV7-8	TRBJ2-7	ASSPFGGSYEQY
9	TRBV19	TRBJ2-1	ASRLLAEQF
17	TRBV20-1	TRBJ2-7	SASGSPRAAKAEIYEQY
14	TRBV6-2/TRBV6-3	TRBJ2-7	ASSYSPKTATYEQY
17	TRBV7-6	TRBJ2-1	ASSPHWASGSVPTIRQF
14	TRBV7-8	TRBJ2-2	ASSLEQGLNTGELF
12	TRBV7-9	TRBJ1-5	ASTPTREGQPQH
14	TRBV20-1	TRBJ2-7	SARDRSGGRMLEQY
15	TRBV10-3	TRBJ1-2	AISEPGLEGLLDGYT
11	TRBV6-2/TRBV6-3	TRBJ2-2	ASRGWKTGELF
13	TRBV29-1	TRBJ2-3	SVEWVGAGTDTQY
13	TRBV4-3	TRBJ1-1	ASSQIPDMNTEAF
13	TRBV28	TRBJ1-5	ASSFDRRSNQPQH
9	TRBV7-2	TRBJ2-1	ASNGPNEQF
13	TRBV20-1	TRBJ2-3	SATSLATSTDTQY
13	TRBV11-2	TRBJ2-3	ASSPRGAGADTQY
10	TRBV3-1	TRBJ2-7	ASSQVVYEQY
14	TRBV20-1	TRBJ2-7	SATGTSGSNAREQY
12	TRBV20-1	TRBJ2-3	SAAERETLDTQY
14	TRBV7-9	TRBJ2-1	ASSLRGQNFLNEQF
13	TRBV7-6	TRBJ1-1	ASSLGTGGDTEAF
12	TRBV27	TRBJ2-7	ASSPGGVNYEQY
13	TRBV10-2	TRBJ2-5	ASTRLAGGSETQY
14	TRBV20-1	TRBJ2-1	SARDPGTSGSDEQF
13	TRBV28	TRBJ1-4	ASSFRYRGGEKLF
13	TRBV20-1	TRBJ2-4	SARGRLIAKNIQY
12	TRBV6-1	TRBJ2-7	ASRESGRPYEQY
13	TRBV7-8	TRBJ2-7	ASSSTEGAQDEQY
13	TRBV2	TRBJ2-1	ASSDGATPYNEQF
12	TRBV2	TRBJ2-7	AVTIQGSPYEQY
14	TRBV2	TRBJ2-4	ASRLTGVGAKNIQY
12	TRBV29-1	TRBJ2-7	SVRHGQGDYEQY
12	TRBV5-6	TRBJ2-1	ASSGSAVVDEQF
14	TRBV15	TRBJ2-5	ATSRVDGGAQETQY